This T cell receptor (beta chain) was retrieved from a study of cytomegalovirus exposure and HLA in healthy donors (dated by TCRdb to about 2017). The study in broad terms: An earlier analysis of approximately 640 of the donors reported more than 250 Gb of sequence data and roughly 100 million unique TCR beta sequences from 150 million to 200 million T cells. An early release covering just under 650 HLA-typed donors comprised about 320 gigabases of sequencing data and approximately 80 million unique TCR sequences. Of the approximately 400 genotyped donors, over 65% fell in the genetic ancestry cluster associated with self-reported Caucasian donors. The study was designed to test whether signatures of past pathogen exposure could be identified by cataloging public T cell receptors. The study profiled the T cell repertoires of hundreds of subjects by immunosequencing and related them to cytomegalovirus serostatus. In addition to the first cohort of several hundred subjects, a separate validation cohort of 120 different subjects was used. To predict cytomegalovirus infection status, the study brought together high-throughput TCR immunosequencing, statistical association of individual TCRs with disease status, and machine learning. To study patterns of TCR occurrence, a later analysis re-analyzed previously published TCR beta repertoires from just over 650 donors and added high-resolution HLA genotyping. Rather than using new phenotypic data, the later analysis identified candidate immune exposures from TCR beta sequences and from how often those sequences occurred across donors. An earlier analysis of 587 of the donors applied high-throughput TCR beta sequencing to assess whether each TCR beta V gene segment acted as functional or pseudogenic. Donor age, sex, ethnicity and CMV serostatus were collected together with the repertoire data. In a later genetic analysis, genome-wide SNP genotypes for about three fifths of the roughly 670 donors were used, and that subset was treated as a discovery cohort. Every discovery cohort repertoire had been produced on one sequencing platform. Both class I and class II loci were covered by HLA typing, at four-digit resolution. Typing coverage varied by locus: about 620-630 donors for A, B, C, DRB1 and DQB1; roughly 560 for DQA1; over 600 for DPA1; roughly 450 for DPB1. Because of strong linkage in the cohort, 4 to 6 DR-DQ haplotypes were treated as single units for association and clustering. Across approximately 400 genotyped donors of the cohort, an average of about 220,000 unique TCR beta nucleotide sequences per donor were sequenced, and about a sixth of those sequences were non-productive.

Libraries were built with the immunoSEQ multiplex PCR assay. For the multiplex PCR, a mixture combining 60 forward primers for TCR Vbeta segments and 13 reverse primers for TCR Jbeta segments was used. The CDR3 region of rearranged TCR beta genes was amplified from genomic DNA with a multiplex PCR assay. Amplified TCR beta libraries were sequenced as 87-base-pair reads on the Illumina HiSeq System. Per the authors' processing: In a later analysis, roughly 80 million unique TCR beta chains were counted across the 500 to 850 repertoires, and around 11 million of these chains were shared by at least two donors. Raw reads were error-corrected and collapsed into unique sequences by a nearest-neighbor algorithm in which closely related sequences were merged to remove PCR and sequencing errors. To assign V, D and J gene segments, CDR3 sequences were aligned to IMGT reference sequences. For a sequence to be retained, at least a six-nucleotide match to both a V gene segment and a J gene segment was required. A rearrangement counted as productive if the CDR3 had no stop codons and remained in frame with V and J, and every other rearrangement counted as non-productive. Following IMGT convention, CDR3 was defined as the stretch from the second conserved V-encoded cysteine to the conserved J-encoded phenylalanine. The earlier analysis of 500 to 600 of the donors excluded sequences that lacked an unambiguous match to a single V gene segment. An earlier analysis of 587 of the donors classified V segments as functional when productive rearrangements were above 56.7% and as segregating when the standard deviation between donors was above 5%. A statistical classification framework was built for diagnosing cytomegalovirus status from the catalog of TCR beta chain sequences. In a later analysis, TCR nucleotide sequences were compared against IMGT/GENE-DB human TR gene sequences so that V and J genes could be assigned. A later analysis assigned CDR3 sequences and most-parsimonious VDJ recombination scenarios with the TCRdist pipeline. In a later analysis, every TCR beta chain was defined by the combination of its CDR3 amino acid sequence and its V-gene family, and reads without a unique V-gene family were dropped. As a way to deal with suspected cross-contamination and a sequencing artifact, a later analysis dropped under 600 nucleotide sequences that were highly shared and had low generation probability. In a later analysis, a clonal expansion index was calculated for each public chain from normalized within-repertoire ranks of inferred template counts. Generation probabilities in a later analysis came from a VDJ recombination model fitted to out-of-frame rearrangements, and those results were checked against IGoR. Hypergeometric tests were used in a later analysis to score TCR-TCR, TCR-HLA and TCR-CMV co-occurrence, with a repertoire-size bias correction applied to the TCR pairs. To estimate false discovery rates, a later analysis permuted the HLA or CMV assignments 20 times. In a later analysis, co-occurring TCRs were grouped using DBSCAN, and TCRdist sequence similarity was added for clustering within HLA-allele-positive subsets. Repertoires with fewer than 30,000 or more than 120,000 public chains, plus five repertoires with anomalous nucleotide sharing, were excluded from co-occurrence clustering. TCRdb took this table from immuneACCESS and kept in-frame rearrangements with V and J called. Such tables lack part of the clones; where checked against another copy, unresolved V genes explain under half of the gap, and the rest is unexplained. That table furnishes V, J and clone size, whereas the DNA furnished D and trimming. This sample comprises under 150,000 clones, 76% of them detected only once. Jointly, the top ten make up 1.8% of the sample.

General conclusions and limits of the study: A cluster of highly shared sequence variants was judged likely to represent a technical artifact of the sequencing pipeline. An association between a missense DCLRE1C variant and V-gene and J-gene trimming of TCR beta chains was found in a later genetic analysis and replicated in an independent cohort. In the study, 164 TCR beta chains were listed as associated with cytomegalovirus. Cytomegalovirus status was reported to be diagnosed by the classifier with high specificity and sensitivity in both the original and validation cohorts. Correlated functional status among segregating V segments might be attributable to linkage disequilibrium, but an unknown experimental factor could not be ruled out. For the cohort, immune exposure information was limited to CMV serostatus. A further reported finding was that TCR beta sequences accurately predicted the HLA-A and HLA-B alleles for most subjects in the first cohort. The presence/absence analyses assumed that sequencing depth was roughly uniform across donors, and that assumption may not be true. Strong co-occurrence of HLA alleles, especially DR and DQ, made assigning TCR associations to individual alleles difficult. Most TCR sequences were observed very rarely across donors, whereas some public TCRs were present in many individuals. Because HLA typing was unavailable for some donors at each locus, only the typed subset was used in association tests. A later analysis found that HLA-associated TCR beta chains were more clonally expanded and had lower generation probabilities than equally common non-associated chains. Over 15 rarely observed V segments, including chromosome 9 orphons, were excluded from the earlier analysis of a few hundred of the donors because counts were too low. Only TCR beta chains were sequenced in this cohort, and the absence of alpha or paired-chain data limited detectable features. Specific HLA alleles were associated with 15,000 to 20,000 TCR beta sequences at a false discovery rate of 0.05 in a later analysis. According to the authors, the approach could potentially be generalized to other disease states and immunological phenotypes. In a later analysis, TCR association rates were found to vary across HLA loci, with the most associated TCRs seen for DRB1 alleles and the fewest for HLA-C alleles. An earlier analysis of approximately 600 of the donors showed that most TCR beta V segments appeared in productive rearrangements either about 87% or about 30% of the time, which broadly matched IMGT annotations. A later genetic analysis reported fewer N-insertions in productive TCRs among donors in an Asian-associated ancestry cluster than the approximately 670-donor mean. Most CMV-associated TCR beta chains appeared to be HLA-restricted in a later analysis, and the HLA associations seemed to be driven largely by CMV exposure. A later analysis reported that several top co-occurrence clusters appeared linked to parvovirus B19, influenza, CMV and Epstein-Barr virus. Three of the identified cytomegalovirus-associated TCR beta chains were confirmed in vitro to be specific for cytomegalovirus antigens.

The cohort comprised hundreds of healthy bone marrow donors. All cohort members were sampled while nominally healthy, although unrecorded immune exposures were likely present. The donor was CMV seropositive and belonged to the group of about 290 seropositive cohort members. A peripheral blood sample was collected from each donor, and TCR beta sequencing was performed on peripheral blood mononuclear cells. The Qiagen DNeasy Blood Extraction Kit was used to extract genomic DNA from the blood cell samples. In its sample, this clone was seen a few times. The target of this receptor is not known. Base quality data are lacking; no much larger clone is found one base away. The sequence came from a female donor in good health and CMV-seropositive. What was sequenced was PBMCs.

CDR3 region: CAWGQGPYQPQHF. The bases read TGTGCCTGGGGGCAGGGGCCTTATCAGCCCCAGCATTTT. Recombination joined TRBV30 with TRBJ1-5; the best D guess is TRBD1, with 6 bases matching. The cysteine opens and the phenylalanine closes a CDR3 of 13 amino acids. The only DNA kept is the CDR3, 39 bases in frame from the first base. Cut back by 5 bases and 5 bases, the V and J ends lie 13 bases apart. The germline V gene (reference sequence) yields GTSNPN for CDR1 and SVGIG for CDR2.